The source of this TCR beta chain is a study of shared clonotypes between healthy human individuals. About the study: Three CD4 naive, three CD4 memory, two CD8 naive and one CD8 memory plate were used per donor. General observations from the study: Non-shared clonotypes were found to have lower generation probabilities than the clonotypes that were shared by all four of the sorted-subset donors.

CD4+ cells underwent separation, giving CD45RA+ naive and CD45RA-negative memory subsets. Germline CDR1 MDHEN, CDR2 SYDVKM. Trimming took 8 bases from V and 2 from J, leaving 19 bases between them. The CDR3 loop spans 16 amino acids. At the deep level, the assay was run. Sequencing used immunoSEQ multiplex PCR; TCRdb keeps in-frame clones, though not all of them. In the table there are 2,500,000 or so clones, 92% of which are singletons. Notes on this clone: Its antigen is currently unknown.

The sample was naive CD4+ T cells from PBMCs. Subset noted: CD45RA+ positively selected. The receptor was derived from a man between 18 and 35 years old in good health. Some clones in this sample may be carry-over from other donors' samples. V and J are TRBV28 and TRBJ1-5; no definite D call. CDR3 DNA sequence: TGTGCCAGCCCAAATCCGCTGGGAACGGGCAATCAGCCCCAGCATTTT. This sequence encodes CASPNPLGTGNQPQHF.